The source of this T cell receptor beta chain is a study of PD-1 blockade in classical Hodgkin lymphoma. The CDR3 runs to 15 residues. V lost 0 bases and J lost 3, with 10 bases in between. Germline CDR1 reads SGHRS; CDR2 reads YFSETQ. This clone was observed a few times. The protocol was immunoSEQ multiplex PCR, while the TCRdb copy is restricted to in-frame clones and leaves out a portion. The table records around 27,000 clones, roughly 90% of them present only once. The time point here: newly diagnosed, previously untreated cHL patient sample. With magnetic negative selection, CD4+ T cells were purified from PBMCs that had been thawed.

This receptor was obtained from a human donor with classical Hodgkin lymphoma. Material for sequencing was CD4+ T cells from blood. The rearrangement uses TRBV5-1 and TRBJ1-5; D not resolved. The CDR3 spells CASSLDTGFNQPQHF. CDR3 nucleotides: TGCGCCAGCAGCTTGGATACCGGATTCAATCAGCCCCAGCATTTT.